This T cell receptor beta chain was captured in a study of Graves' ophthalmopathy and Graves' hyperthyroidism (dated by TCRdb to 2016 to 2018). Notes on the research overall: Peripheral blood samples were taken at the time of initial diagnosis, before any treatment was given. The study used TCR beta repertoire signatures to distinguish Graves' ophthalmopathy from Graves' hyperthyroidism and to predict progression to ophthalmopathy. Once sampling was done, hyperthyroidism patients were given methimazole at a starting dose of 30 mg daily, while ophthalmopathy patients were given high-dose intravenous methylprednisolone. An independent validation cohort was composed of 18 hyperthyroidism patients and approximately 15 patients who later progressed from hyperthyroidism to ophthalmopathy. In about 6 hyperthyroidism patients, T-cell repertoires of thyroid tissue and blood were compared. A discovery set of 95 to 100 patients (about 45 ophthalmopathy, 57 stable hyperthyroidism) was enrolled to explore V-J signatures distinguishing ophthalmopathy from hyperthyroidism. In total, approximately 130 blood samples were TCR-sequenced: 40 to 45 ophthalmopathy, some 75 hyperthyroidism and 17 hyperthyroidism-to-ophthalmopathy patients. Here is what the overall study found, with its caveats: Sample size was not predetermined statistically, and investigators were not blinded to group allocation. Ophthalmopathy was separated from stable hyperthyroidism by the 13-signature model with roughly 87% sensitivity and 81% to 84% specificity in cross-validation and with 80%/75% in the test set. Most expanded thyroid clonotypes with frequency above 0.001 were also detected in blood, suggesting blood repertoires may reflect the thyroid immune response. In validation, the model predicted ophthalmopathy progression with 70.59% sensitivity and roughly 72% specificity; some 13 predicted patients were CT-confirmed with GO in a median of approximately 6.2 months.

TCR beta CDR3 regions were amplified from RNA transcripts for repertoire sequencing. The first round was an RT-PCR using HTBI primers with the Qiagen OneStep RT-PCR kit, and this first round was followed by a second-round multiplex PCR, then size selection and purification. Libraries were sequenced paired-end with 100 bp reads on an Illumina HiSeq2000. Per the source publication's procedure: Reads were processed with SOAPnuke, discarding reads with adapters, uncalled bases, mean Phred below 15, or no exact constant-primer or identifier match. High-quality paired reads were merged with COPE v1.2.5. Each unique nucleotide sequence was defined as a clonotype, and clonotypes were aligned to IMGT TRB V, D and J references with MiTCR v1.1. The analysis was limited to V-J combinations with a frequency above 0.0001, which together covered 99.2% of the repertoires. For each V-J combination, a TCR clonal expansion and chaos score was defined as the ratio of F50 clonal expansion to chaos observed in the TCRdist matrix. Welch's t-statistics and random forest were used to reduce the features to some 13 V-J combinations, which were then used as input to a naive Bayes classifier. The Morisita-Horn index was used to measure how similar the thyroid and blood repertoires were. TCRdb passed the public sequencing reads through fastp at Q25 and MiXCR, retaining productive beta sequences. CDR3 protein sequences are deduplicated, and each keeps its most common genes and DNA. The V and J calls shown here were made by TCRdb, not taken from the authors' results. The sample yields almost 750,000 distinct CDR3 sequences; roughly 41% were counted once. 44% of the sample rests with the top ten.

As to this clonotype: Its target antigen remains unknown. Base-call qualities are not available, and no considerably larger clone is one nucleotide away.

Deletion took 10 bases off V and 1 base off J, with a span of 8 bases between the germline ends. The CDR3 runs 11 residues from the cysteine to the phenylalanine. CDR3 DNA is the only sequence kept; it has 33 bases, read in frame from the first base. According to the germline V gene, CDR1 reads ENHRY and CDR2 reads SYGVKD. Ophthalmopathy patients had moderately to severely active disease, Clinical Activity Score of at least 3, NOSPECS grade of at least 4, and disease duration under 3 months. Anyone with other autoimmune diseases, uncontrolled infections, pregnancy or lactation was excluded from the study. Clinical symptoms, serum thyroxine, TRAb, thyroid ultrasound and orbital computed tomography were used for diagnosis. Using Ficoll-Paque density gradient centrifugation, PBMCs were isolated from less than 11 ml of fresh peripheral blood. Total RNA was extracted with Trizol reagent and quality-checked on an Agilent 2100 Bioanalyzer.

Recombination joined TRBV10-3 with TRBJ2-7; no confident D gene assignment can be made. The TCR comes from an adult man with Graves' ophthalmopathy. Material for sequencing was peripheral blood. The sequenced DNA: TGTGCCAGAAGCCCTTCCTACGAGCAGTACTTC. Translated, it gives CARSPSYEQYF.